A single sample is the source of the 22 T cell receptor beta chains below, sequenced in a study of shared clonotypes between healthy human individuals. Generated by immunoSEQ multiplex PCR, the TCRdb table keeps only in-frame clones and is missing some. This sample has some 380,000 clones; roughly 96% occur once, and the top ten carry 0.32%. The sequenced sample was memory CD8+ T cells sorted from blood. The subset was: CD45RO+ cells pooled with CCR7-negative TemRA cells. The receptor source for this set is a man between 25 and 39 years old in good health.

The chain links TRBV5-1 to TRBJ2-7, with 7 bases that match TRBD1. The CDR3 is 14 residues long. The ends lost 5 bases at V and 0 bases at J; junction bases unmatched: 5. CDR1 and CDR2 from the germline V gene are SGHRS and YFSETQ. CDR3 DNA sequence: TGCGCCAGCAGATCCGGGACAGACTCCTACGAGCAGTACTTC. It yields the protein CASRSGTDSYEQYF.

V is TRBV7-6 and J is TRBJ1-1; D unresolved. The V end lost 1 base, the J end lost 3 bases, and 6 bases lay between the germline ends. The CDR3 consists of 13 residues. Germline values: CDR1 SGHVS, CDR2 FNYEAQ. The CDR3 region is CASSLGWDTEAFF. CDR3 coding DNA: TGTGCCAGCAGCTTAGGTTGGGACACTGAAGCTTTCTTT.

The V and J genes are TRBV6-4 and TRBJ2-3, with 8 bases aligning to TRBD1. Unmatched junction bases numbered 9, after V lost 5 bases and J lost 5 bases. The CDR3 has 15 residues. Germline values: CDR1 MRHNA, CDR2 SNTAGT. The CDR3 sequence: CASSRTGQDRDTQYF. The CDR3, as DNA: TGTGCCAGCAGTCGGACGGGACAGGATCGAGATACGCAGTATTTT.

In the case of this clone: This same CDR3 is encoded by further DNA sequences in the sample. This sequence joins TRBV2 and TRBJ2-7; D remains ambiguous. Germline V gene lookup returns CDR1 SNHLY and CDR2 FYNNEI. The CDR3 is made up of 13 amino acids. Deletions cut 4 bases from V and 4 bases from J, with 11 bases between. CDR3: CASSGTASYEQYF. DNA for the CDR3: TGTGCCAGCAGTGGGACCGCCTCGTACGAGCAGTACTTC.

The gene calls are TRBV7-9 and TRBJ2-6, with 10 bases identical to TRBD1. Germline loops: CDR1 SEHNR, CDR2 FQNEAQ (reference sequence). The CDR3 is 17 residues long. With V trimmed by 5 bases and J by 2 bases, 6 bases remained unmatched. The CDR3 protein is CASSGPGQGPGANVLTF. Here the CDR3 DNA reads TGTGCCAGCAGCGGACCGGGACAGGGGCCTGGGGCCAACGTCCTGACTTTC. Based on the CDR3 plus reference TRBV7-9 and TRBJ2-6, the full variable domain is DTGVSQNPRHKITKRGQNVTFRCDPISEHNRLYWYRQTLGQGPEFLTYFQNEAQLEKSRLLSDRFSAERPKGSFSTLEIQRTEQGDSAMYLCASSGPGQGPGANVLTFGAGSRLTVL.

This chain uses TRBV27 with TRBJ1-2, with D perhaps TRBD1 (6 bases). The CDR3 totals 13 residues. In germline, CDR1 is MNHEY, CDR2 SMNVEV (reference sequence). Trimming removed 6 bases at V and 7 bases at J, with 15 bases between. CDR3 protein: CASSQTGYVGYTF. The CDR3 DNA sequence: TGTGCCAGCAGCCAAACAGGGTATGTTGGCTACACCTTC.

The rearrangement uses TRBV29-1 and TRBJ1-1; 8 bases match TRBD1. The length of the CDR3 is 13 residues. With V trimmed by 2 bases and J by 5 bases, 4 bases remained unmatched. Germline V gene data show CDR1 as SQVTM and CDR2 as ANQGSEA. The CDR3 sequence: CSVETGGLTEAFF. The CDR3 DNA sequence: TGCAGCGTTGAAACAGGGGGATTGACTGAAGCTTTCTTT.

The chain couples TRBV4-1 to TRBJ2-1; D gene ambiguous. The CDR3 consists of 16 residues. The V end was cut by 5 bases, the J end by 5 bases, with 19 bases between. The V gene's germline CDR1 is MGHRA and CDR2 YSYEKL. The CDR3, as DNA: TGCGCCAGCAGCACAAGTCACCGAGCGAGGAACAATGAGCAGTTCTTC. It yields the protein CASSTSHRARNNEQFF.

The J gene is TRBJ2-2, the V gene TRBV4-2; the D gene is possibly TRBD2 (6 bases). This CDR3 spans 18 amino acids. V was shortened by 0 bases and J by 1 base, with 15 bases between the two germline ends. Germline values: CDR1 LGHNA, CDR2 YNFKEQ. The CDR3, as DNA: TGTGCCAGCAGCCAAGAGGAGGGTCTCGCGATGAACACCGGGGAGCTGTTTTTT. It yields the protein CASSQEEGLAMNTGELFF.

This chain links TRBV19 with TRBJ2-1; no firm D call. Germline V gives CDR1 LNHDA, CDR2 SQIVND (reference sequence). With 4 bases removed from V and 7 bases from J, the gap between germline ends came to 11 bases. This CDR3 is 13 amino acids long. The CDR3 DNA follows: TGTGCCAGTAGTACGGTAGACCATAATGAGCAGTTCTTC. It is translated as CASSTVDHNEQFF.

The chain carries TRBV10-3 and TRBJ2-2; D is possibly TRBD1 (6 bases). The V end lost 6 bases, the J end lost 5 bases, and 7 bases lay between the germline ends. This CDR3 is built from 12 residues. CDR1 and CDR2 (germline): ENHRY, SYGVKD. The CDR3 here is CAIRGATGELFF. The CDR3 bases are TGTGCCATCAGGGGGGCTACCGGGGAGCTGTTTTTT.

CDR3 bases: TGTGCCATCAGTCCCCTAGGGGAGGGAGATGGCTACACCTTC. It codes for CAISPLGEGDGYTF. This chain uses TRBV10-3 with TRBJ1-2; D might be TRBD1 (5 bases). Germline CDR1 and CDR2: ENHRY and SYGVKD. The V end lost 5 bases, the J end lost 6 bases, and 16 bases lay between the germline ends. The CDR3 is 14 amino acids.

The CDR3 DNA is TGCGCCAGCAGCCGGGACAGGGACGCCGGGGAGCTGTTTTTT. It yields the protein CASSRDRDAGELFF. V and J are TRBV5-1 and TRBJ2-2; 9 nucleotides agree with TRBD1. The CDR3 is made up of 14 amino acids. Germline V lookup: CDR1 SGHRS, CDR2 YFSETQ. The V and J ends lost 4 bases and 6 bases, in that order; junction bases with no gene match: 4.

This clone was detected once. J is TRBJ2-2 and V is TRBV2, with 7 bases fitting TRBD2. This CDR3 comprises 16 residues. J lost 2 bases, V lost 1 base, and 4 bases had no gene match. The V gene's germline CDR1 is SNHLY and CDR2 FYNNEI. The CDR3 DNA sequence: TGTGCCAGCAGTGAAGTCCCTAGCGGCAACACCGGGGAGCTGTTTTTT. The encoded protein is CASSEVPSGNTGELFF.

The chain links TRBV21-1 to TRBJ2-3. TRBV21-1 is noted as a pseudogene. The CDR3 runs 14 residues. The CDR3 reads CASSKGGSTDTQYF. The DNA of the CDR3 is TGTGCCAGCAGCAAAGGGGGGAGCACAGATACGCAGTATTTT.

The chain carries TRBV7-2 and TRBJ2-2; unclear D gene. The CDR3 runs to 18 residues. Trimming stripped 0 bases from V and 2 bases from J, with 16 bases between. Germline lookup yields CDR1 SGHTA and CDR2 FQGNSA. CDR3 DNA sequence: TGTGCCAGCAGCTTAGCGTATTGGTCGGAGATAAACACCGGGGAGCTGTTTTTT. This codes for CASSLAYWSEINTGELFF.

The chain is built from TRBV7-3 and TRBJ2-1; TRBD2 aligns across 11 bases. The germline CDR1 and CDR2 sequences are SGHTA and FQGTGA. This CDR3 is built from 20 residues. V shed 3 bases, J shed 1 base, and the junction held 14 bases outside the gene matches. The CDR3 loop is CASSFRPHSGRAPSYNEQFF. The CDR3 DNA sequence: TGTGCCAGCAGCTTCAGGCCCCATAGCGGGAGGGCCCCTTCCTACAATGAGCAGTTCTTC.

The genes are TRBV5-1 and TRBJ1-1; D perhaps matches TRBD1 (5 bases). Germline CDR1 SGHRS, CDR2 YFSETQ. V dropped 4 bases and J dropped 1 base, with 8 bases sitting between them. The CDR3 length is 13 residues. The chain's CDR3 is CASSPGGNTEAFF. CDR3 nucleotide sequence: TGCGCCAGCAGCCCCGGGGGGAACACTGAAGCTTTCTTT.

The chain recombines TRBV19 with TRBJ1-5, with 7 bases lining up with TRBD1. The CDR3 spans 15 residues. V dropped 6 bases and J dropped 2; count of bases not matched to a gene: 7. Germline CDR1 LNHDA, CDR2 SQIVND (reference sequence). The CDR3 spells CASSPSGQGNQPQHF. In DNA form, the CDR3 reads TGTGCCAGTAGCCCCTCTGGACAGGGCAATCAGCCCCAGCATTTT. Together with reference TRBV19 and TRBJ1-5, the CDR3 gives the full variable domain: DGGITQSPKYLFRKEGQNVTLSCEQNLNHDAMYWYRQDPGQGLRLIYYSQIVNDFQKGDIAEGYSVSREKKESFPLTVTSAQKNPTAFYLCASSPSGQGNQPQHFGDGTRLSIL.

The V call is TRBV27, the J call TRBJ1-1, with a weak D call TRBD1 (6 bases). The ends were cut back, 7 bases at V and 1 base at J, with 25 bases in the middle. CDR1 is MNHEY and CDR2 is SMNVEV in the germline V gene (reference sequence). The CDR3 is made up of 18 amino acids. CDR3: CASIKLGAGEFRNTEAFF. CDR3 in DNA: TGTGCCAGCATCAAACTCGGGGCAGGGGAGTTTAGGAACACTGAAGCTTTCTTT.

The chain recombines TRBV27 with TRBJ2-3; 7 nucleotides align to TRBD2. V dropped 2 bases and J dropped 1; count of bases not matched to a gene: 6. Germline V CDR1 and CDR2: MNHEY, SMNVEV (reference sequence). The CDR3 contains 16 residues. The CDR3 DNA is TGTGCCAGCAGTTTAGGGAGGGGATTGGGCACAGATACGCAGTATTTT. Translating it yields CASSLGRGLGTDTQYF.

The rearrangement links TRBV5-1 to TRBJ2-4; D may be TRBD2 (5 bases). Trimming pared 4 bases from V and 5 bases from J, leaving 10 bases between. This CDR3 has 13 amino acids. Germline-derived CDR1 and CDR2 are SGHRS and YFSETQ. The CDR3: CASSPGGQNIQYF. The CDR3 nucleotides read TGCGCCAGCAGCCCAGGCGGGCAAAACATTCAGTACTTC. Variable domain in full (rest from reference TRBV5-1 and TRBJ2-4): KAGVTQTPRYLIKTRGQQVTLSCSPISGHRSVSWYQQTPGQGLQFLFEYFSETQRNKGNFPGRFSGRQFSNSRSEMNVSTLELGDSALYLCASSPGGQNIQYFGAGTRLSVL.